The rows below give T cell receptor beta chains drawn from one sample of a study of blood T cell repertoires in COVID-19. The data were produced by immunoSEQ multiplex PCR, yet TCRdb's version contains in-frame clones alone and is incomplete. The data contain some 290,000 clones, nearly 90% of them singletons. Material: peripheral blood. The receptors derive from a woman aged 35 to 49 with COVID-19, enrolled during active disease. Both conserved end residues are part of each CDR3. Each record gives: CDR3 length, D gene, J gene, clone size, V gene, CDR3 protein, CDR3 DNA. D genes are given only for firm matches. The size entry is marked missing in some rows and otherwise reads once, few, many or a size class.

length: 14; D: NA; J: TRBJ1-1; size: NA; V: TRBV6-5; CDR3: CASSWGRGNTEAFF; DNA: TGTGCCAGCAGTTGGGGGCGAGGGAACACTGAAGCTTTCTTT
length: 13; D: NA; J: TRBJ2-1; size: NA; V: TRBV12-3/TRBV12-4; CDR3: CASSLIRGTEQFF; DNA: TGTGCCAGCAGTTTGATCAGGGGCACTGAGCAGTTCTTC
length: 17; D: TRBD1; J: TRBJ1-2; size: once; V: TRBV4-3; CDR3: CASSLRGDRAFFYGYTF; DNA: TGCGCCAGCAGCCTCAGGGGGGACAGGGCCTTCTTCTATGGCTACACCTTC
length: 19; D: TRBD2; J: TRBJ2-1; size: NA; V: TRBV4-3; CDR3: CASSQGRTSGGRSYNEQFF; DNA: TGCGCCAGCAGCCAAGGGAGGACTAGCGGGGGGAGATCCTACAATGAGCAGTTCTTC
length: 14; D: TRBD1; J: TRBJ2-3; size: once; V: TRBV2; CDR3: CAGGLGGATDTQYF; DNA: TGTGCCGGAGGATTAGGGGGCGCAACAGATACGCAGTATTTT
length: 15; D: NA; J: TRBJ2-7; size: NA; V: TRBV6-2/TRBV6-3; CDR3: CASSYGAGWISEQYF; DNA: TGTGCCAGCAGTTACGGGGCAGGGTGGATCTCCGAGCAGTACTTC
length: 14; D: NA; J: TRBJ2-2; size: NA; V: TRBV6-5; CDR3: CASRRDTNTGELFF; DNA: TGTGCCAGCAGGAGGGATACGAACACCGGGGAGCTGTTTTTT
length: 13; D: NA; J: TRBJ1-1; size: NA; V: TRBV9; CDR3: CASSLTPNTEAFF; DNA: TGTGCCAGCAGCCTCACACCGAACACTGAAGCTTTCTTT
length: 15; D: NA; J: TRBJ1-2; size: NA; V: TRBV5-6; CDR3: CASSLTGTPGYGYTF; DNA: TGTGCCAGCAGCTTAACAGGGACCCCGGGCTATGGCTACACCTTC
length: 14; D: NA; J: TRBJ1-6; size: NA; V: TRBV28; CDR3: CASSLLVNNSPLHF; DNA: TGTGCCAGCAGTCTCTTAGTTAATAATTCACCCCTCCACTTT
length: 15; D: TRBD1; J: TRBJ1-6; size: NA; V: TRBV28; CDR3: CASSFTGTDNSPLHF; DNA: TGTGCCAGCAGTTTCACCGGGACAGATAATTCACCCCTCCACTTT
length: 13; D: TRBD1; J: TRBJ2-7; size: NA; V: TRBV29-1; CDR3: CSVDRVGSYEQYF; DNA: TGCAGCGTAGACAGGGTAGGATCCTACGAGCAGTACTTC
length: 13; D: NA; J: TRBJ1-5; size: NA; V: TRBV6-5; CDR3: CASSYSGDQPQHF; DNA: TGTGCCAGCAGTTACAGCGGAGATCAGCCCCAGCATTTT
length: 12; D: TRBD1; J: TRBJ1-1; size: once; V: TRBV2; CDR3: CASSGDSPEAFF; DNA: TGTGCCAGCAGTGGGGACAGCCCTGAAGCTTTCTTT
length: 15; D: TRBD1; J: TRBJ2-7; size: NA; V: TRBV5-1; CDR3: CASSLTGVSSYEQYF; DNA: TGCGCCAGCAGCTTGACAGGGGTAAGCTCCTACGAGCAGTACTTC
length: 12; D: NA; J: TRBJ2-1; size: once; V: TRBV29-1; CDR3: CSVEVHHNEQFF; DNA: TGCAGCGTTGAAGTACATCACAATGAGCAGTTCTTC
length: 14; D: TRBD1; J: TRBJ2-2; size: NA; V: TRBV11-3; CDR3: CASSPGTVTGELFF; DNA: TGTGCCAGCAGCCCCGGGACAGTCACCGGGGAGCTGTTTTTT
length: 16; D: NA; J: TRBJ1-1; size: NA; V: TRBV5-6; CDR3: CASSRLGVGRNTEAFF; DNA: TGTGCCAGCAGCAGACTAGGGGTCGGGAGAAACACTGAAGCTTTCTTT
length: 15; D: NA; J: TRBJ2-3; size: NA; V: TRBV3-1/TRBV3-2; CDR3: CASSPRTISTDTQYF; DNA: TGTGCCAGCAGCCCCCGGACTATAAGCACAGATACGCAGTATTTT
length: 11; D: NA; J: TRBJ1-2; size: once; V: TRBV30; CDR3: CAWTGLYGYTF; DNA: TGTGCCTGGACAGGGCTCTATGGCTACACCTTC
length: 15; D: NA; J: TRBJ1-2; size: NA; V: TRBV6-5; CDR3: CASRNRGAGNYGYTF; DNA: TGTGCCAGCAGAAACCGGGGGGCAGGTAACTATGGCTACACCTTC
length: 16; D: NA; J: TRBJ2-5; size: few; V: TRBV28; CDR3: CASSFPAVLPEETQYF; DNA: TGTGCCAGCAGTTTCCCCGCAGTTCTCCCCGAAGAGACCCAGTACTTC
length: 15; D: NA; J: TRBJ2-1; size: NA; V: TRBV6-6; CDR3: CASGPQGSSYNEQFF; DNA: TGTGCCTCCGGGCCACAGGGATCGTCCTACAATGAGCAGTTCTTC
length: 13; D: NA; J: TRBJ1-1; size: NA; V: TRBV7-7; CDR3: CASSFGPNTEAFF; DNA: TGTGCTAGCAGCTTTGGGCCGAACACTGAAGCTTTCTTT
length: 14; D: NA; J: TRBJ1-5; size: NA; V: TRBV7-2; CDR3: CASSFAEGNQPQHF; DNA: TGTGCCAGCAGCTTTGCGGAGGGGAATCAGCCCCAGCATTTT
length: 13; D: NA; J: TRBJ1-5; size: NA; V: TRBV11-2; CDR3: CASSLGDNQPQHF; DNA: TGTGCCAGCAGCTTAGGAGACAATCAGCCCCAGCATTTT
length: 16; D: TRBD1; J: TRBJ1-1; size: once; V: TRBV7-9; CDR3: CASRSTGALLYTEAFF; DNA: TGTGCCAGCAGATCGACAGGGGCCTTACTCTACACTGAAGCTTTCTTT
length: 15; D: NA; J: TRBJ2-5; size: NA; V: TRBV10-3; CDR3: CATEDRMTAQETQYF; DNA: TGTGCCACCGAAGACAGGATGACAGCCCAAGAGACCCAGTACTTC
length: 14; D: NA; J: TRBJ1-1; size: NA; V: TRBV13; CDR3: CASSLAGRGTEAFF; DNA: TGTGCCAGCAGCTTAGCAGGGAGGGGCACTGAAGCTTTCTTT
length: 15; D: NA; J: TRBJ2-7; size: NA; V: TRBV4-1; CDR3: CASSQEPLGGYEQYF; DNA: TGCGCCAGCAGCCAAGAACCTTTGGGCGGGTACGAGCAGTACTTC
length: 14; D: NA; J: TRBJ2-7; size: NA; V: TRBV28; CDR3: CASSYVRADYEQYF; DNA: TGTGCCAGCAGTTATGTCAGGGCAGACTACGAGCAGTACTTC
length: 16; D: TRBD1; J: TRBJ2-1; size: NA; V: TRBV7-3; CDR3: CASSPIGDRRYNEQFF; DNA: TGTGCCAGCAGCCCTATTGGGGACAGGCGTTACAATGAGCAGTTCTTC
length: 15; D: NA; J: TRBJ1-4; size: few; V: TRBV7-2; CDR3: CASSLTGPQNEKLFF; DNA: TGTGCCAGCAGCTTAACAGGGCCCCAGAATGAAAAACTGTTTTTT
length: 15; D: NA; J: TRBJ2-7; size: NA; V: TRBV6-2/TRBV6-3; CDR3: CASSPDSDKTYEQYF; DNA: TGTGCCAGCAGCCCAGACAGCGATAAAACCTACGAGCAGTACTTC
length: 16; D: NA; J: TRBJ2-2; size: NA; V: TRBV7-3; CDR3: CASSSSPQGVTGELFF; DNA: TGTGCCAGCAGCTCCTCCCCACAGGGCGTAACCGGGGAGCTGTTTTTT
length: 15; D: NA; J: TRBJ1-1; size: NA; V: TRBV2; CDR3: CASRLTGSGNTEAFF; DNA: TGTGCCAGCAGACTGACAGGCTCGGGGAACACTGAAGCTTTCTTT
length: 15; D: NA; J: TRBJ1-3; size: NA; V: TRBV14; CDR3: CASSQARSSGNTIYF; DNA: TGTGCCAGCAGCCAAGCGCGGAGCTCTGGAAACACCATATATTTT
length: 16; D: TRBD1; J: TRBJ1-5; size: NA; V: TRBV18; CDR3: CASSPSRQGSNQPQHF; DNA: TGTGCCAGCTCACCATCTAGACAGGGGAGCAATCAGCCCCAGCATTTT
length: 13; D: TRBD1; J: TRBJ1-5; size: few; V: TRBV6-5; CDR3: CASRDREGQPQHF; DNA: TGTGCCAGCCGGGACAGGGAAGGTCAGCCCCAGCATTTT
length: 13; D: NA; J: TRBJ2-5; size: NA; V: TRBV4-1; CDR3: CASSLGAWETQYF; DNA: TGCGCCAGCAGCCTGGGGGCATGGGAGACCCAGTACTTC
length: 13; D: NA; J: TRBJ2-1; size: NA; V: TRBV7-2; CDR3: CASSKISYNEQFF; DNA: TGTGCCAGCAGCAAAATTAGCTACAATGAGCAGTTCTTC
length: 14; D: NA; J: TRBJ2-2; size: NA; V: TRBV18; CDR3: CASSPLEVTGELFF; DNA: TGTGCCAGCTCACCACTCGAGGTTACCGGGGAGCTGTTTTTT
length: 13; D: NA; J: TRBJ1-1; size: once; V: TRBV30; CDR3: CAWSAATDTEAFF; DNA: TGTGCCTGGAGTGCCGCTACGGACACTGAAGCTTTCTTT
length: 16; D: NA; J: TRBJ2-4; size: once; V: TRBV19; CDR3: CASSVWTVLAKNIQYF; DNA: TGTGCCAGTAGTGTCTGGACAGTACTAGCCAAAAACATTCAGTACTTC
length: 13; D: TRBD1; J: TRBJ1-2; size: NA; V: TRBV10-3; CDR3: CAISAGGDYGYTF; DNA: TGTGCCATCAGTGCAGGGGGCGACTATGGCTACACCTTC